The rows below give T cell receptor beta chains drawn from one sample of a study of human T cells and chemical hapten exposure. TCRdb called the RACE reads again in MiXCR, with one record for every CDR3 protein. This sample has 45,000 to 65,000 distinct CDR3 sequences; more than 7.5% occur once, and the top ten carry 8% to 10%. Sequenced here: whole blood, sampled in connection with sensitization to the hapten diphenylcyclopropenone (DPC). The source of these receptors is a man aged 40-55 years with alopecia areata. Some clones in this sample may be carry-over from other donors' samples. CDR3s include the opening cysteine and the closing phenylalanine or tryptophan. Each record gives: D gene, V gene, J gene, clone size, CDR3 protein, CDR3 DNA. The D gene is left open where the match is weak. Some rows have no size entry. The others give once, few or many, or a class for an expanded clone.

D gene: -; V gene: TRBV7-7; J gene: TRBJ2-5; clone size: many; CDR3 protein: CASSLGAPWDFQETQYF; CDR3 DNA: TGTGCCAGCAGCTTGGGGGCACCGTGGGACTTTCAAGAGACCCAGTACTTC
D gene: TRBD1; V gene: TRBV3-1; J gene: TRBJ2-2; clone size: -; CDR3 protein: CASRGQGSAGELFF; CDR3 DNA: TGTGCCAGCAGGGGACAGGGTAGCGCCGGGGAGCTGTTTTTT
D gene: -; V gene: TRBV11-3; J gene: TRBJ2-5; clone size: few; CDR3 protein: CASSFGDTATQETQYF; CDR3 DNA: TGTGCCAGCAGCTTTGGGGACACAGCTACCCAAGAGACCCAGTACTTC
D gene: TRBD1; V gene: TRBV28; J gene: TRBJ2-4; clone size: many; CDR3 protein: CASSLRQGRNIQYF; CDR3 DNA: TGTGCCAGCAGTCTCCGACAGGGACGGAACATTCAGTACTTC
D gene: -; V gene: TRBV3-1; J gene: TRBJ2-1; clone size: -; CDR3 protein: CASSQEGRDQFF; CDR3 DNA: TGTGCCAGCAGCCAAGAAGGGCGGGACCAGTTCTTC
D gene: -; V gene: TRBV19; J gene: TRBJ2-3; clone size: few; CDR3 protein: CASSTTTDTQYF; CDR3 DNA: TGTGCCAGTAGTACCACCACAGATACGCAGTATTTT
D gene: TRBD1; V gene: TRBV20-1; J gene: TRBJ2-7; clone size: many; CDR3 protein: CSARDREGLYEQYF; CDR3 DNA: TGCAGTGCTAGGGACAGGGAAGGCCTCTACGAGCAGTACTTC
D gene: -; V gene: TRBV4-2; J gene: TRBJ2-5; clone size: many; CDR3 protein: CASSRSKGRETQYF; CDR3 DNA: TGTGCCAGCAGCCGCTCCAAGGGTAGAGAGACCCAGTACTTC
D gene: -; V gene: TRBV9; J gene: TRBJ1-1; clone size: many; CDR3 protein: CASSVAEGIYTEAFF; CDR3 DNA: TGTGCCAGCAGCGTAGCTGAGGGGATCTACACTGAAGCTTTCTTT
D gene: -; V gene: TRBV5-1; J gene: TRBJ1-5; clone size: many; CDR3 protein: CASSATGSNQPQHF; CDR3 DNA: TGCGCCAGCAGCGCAACAGGAAGCAATCAGCCCCAGCATTTT
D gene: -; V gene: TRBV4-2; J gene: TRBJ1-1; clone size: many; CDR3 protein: CASSPTGLTDTEAFF; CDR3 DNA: TGTGCCAGCAGCCCCACAGGCCTCACGGACACTGAAGCTTTCTTT
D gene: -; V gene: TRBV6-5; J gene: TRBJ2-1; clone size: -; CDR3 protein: CASSQARWGRNEQFF; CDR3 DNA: TGTGCCAGCAGTCAAGCTCGATGGGGGAGGAATGAGCAGTTCTTC
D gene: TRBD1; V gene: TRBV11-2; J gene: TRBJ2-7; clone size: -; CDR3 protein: CASSFGTGTEQYF; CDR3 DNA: TGTGCCAGCAGCTTCGGGACAGGGACCGAGCAGTACTTC
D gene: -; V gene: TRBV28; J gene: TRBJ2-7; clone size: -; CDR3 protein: CASSPPGRDYEQYF; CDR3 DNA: TGTGCCAGCAGTCCTCCAGGAAGGGACTACGAGCAGTACTTC
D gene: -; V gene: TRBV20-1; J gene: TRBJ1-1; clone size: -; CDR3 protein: CSARGQANTEAFF; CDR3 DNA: TGCAGTGCTAGAGGACAGGCGAACACTGAAGCTTTCTTT